The 10 T cell receptor beta chains presented below share a single source sample, sequenced in a study of T cells in Graves' hyperthyroidism and ophthalmopathy. TCR beta CDR3 regions were amplified from RNA transcripts. TCR CDR3 underwent first-round RT-PCR with the HTBI primer set. A single record per CDR3 protein comes from TCRdb applying MiXCR to the multiplex PCR reads. The sample holds over 400,000 distinct CDR3 sequences, roughly 15% seen once. Sequenced input: blood. All receptors derive from a man between 18 and 35 years old with Graves' ophthalmopathy.

This clonotype was counted ten times or more. The genes are TRBV5-1 and TRBJ1-5; D gene uncertain. The CDR3 extends over 15 amino acids. CDR1 SGHRS and CDR2 YFSETQ come from the germline V gene. V was trimmed by 0 bases and J by 0 bases, leaving 7 bases between them. CDR3 sequence reads: CASSLDGHSNQPQHF. The CDR3 coding sequence is TGCGCCAGCAGCTTGGATGGCCATAGCAATCAGCCCCAGCATTTT. Full variable domain (outside the CDR3, taken from reference TRBV5-1 and TRBJ1-5): KAGVTQTPRYLIKTRGQQVTLSCSPISGHRSVSWYQQTPGQGLQFLFEYFSETQRNKGNFPGRFSGRQFSNSRSEMNVSTLELGDSALYLCASSLDGHSNQPQHFGDGTRLSIL.

In the case of this clonotype: This may arise from a read error, as a much more abundant clone is one base away. The V gene is TRBV6-5, the J gene TRBJ2-1; 9 bases are shared with TRBD2. The J call may not be correct, given that the DNA end is closer to TRBJ2-7. Germline values: CDR1 MNHEY, CDR2 SVGAGI. The CDR3 is made up of 15 amino acids. The CDR3 region is CASSYGGGLAYEQYF. The CDR3 DNA follows: TGTGCCAGCAGTTACGGGGGGGGACTAGCTTATGAGCAGTACTTC.

This clonotype was recorded many times. The V call is TRBV7-9, the J call TRBJ2-7, with a tentative D call TRBD1 (5 bases). The germline V gene encodes CDR1 SEHNR and CDR2 FQNEAQ (reference sequence). The CDR3 covers 14 residues. V was pared by 3 bases and J by 2 bases, with 11 bases between. DNA for the CDR3: TGTGCCAGCAGCTTGCAGGGTATTCCCTACGAGCAGTACTTC. Translated, it gives CASSLQGIPYEQYF.

The rearrangement uses TRBV19 and TRBJ1-5; D is ambiguous. This CDR3 has 14 residues. The V gene lost 8 bases and the J gene lost 0 bases, with 11 bases spanning the gap. Germline values: CDR1 LNHDA, CDR2 SQIVND (reference sequence). CDR3 in DNA: TGTGCCAGTGCAACAGACGATAGCAATCAGCCCCAGCATTTT. Its protein product is CASATDDSNQPQHF.

Many counts were recorded for this clonotype. The chain recombines TRBV7-3 with TRBJ2-5, with D perhaps assigned TRBD1 or TRBD2 (5 bases each). Per germline, CDR1 SGHTA and CDR2 FQGTGA. This CDR3 is 16 amino acids long. The V end lost 5 bases, the J end lost 0 bases, and 16 bases lay between the germline ends. The CDR3 sequence is CASSPRGKRDQETQYF. The CDR3 region has the DNA TGTGCCAGCAGCCCCCGGGGCAAAAGGGACCAAGAGACCCAGTACTTC.

This clonotype was picked up a small number of times. This chain uses TRBV7-2 with TRBJ2-7, with 9 positions matching TRBD2. Trimming at V came to 1 base and at J to 5 bases, leaving 6 bases not matched to a gene. The CDR3 spans 15 residues. Germline-derived CDR1 and CDR2 are SGHTA and FQGNSA. The CDR3 loop is CASSLDELAGDEQYF. CDR3 DNA: TGTGCCAGCAGCTTAGATGAATTAGCGGGAGACGAGCAGTACTTC.

This chain links TRBV5-1 with TRBJ2-3; TRBD2 aligns across 9 bases. Per germline, CDR1 SGHRS and CDR2 YFSETQ. V shed 3 bases, J shed 3 bases, and the junction held 8 bases outside the gene matches. The CDR3 spans 16 residues. The CDR3 reads CASSSGTSFWTDTQYF. DNA of the CDR3: TGCGCCAGCAGCTCTGGGACTAGCTTTTGGACAGATACGCAGTATTTT.

This clonotype was observed at least ten times. The rearrangement uses TRBV6-6 and TRBJ1-1; TRBD1 matches 8 bases. CDR1 MNHNY and CDR2 SVGAGI come from the germline V gene (reference sequence). The CDR3 extends over 20 amino acids. Losses at the gene ends were 0 bases for V and 3 bases for J; bases not matched to a gene: 18. The CDR3 here is CASSYSNSRGRFGMDTEAFF. The CDR3 bases are TGTGCCAGCAGTTACTCGAACTCCAGGGGGCGTTTCGGTATGGACACTGAAGCTTTCTTT.

The chain couples TRBV30 to TRBJ1-2, with D unclear. The V end lost 2 bases, the J end lost 2 bases, and 15 bases lay between the germline ends. The CDR3 has 15 amino acids. Germline V gene sequence: CDR1 GTSNPN, CDR2 SVGIG (reference sequence). The CDR3 coding sequence is TGTGCCTGGAGTAGTACCAGCGCGTTCAACTATGGCTACACCTTC. It yields the protein CAWSSTSAFNYGYTF.

This clonotype has more than one count but fewer than ten. The V call is TRBV11-2, the J call TRBJ2-1; D is undetermined. CDR1 is SGHAT and CDR2 is FQNNGV in the germline V gene. The CDR3 is made up of 15 amino acids. V lost 1 base, J lost 5 bases, and 12 bases lay in between. The CDR3 DNA reads as TGTGCCAGCAGCTTAGGTACTTTGGTCCACAATGAGCAGTTCTTC. This encodes CASSLGTLVHNEQFF.